These 3 T cell receptor beta chains originate from one sample sequenced in a study of T cell responses to AZD1222 COVID-19 vaccine. The assay was immunoSEQ multiplex PCR, and TCRdb's table has in-frame clones only and misses some. The sample consists of 140,000 to 150,000 clones, about 87% of them appearing once. Sequenced here: peripheral blood, sampled on day 0 of AZD1222 vaccination. The receptors here all came from an adult in good health.

V gene TRBV19 combines with J gene TRBJ1-3; the match to TRBD1 covers 11 bases. The CDR3 has 17 amino acids. With V trimmed by 3 bases and J by 0 bases, 4 bases remained unmatched. Germline CDR1 reads LNHDA; CDR2 reads SQIVND (reference sequence). This chain's CDR3 is CASSIGDRGFSGNTIYF. For the CDR3, the DNA is TGTGCCAGTAGTATCGGGGACAGGGGGTTCTCTGGAAACACCATATATTTT.

The V call is TRBV7-2, the J call TRBJ2-7; 12 bases agree with TRBD2. CDR1 SGHTA and CDR2 FQGNSA come from the germline V gene. The CDR3 is 18 residues long. V was pared by 1 base and J by 6 bases, with 13 bases of the junction left unmatched. CDR3 in amino acids: CASSLVALAGGAFPEQYF. CDR3 DNA: TGTGCCAGCAGCTTAGTAGCACTAGCGGGGGGCGCCTTCCCCGAGCAGTACTTC.

The chain links TRBV6-2 or TRBV6-3 to TRBJ2-7; the D is unclear. Trimming left V 2 bases short and J 6 bases short, with 5 bases between. The CDR3 spans 11 residues. Germline V gives CDR1 MNHEY, CDR2 SVGEGT. CDR3: CASSYIGEQYF. For the CDR3, the DNA is TGTGCCAGCAGTTACATCGGCGAGCAGTACTTC.